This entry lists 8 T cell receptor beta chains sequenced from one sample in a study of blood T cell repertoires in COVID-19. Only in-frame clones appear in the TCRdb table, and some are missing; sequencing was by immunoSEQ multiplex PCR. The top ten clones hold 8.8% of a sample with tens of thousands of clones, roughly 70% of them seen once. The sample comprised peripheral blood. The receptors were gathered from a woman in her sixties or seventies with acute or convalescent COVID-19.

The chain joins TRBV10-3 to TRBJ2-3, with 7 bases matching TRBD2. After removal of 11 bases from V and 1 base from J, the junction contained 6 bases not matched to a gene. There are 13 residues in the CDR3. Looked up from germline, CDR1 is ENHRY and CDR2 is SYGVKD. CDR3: CALRGEGTDTQYF. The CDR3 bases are TGTGCCCTTCGGGGGGAGGGCACAGATACGCAGTATTTT.

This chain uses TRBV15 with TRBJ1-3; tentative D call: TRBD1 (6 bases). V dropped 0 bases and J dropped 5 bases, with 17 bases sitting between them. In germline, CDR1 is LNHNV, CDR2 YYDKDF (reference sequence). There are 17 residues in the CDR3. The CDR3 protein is CATSRDGSVGGRNTIYF. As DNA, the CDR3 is TGTGCCACCAGCAGAGATGGGAGTGTTGGGGGCAGAAACACCATATATTTT.

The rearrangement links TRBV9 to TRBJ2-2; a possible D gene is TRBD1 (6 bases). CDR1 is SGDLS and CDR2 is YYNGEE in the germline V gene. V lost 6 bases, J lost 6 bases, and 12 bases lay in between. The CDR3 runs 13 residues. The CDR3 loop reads CASKRGYAGELFF. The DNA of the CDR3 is TGTGCCAGCAAGAGGGGGTACGCCGGGGAGCTGTTTTTT.

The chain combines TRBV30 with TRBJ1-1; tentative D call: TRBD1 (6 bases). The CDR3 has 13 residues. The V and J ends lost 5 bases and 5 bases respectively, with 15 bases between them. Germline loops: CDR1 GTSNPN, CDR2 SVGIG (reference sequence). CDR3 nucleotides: TGTGCCTGGCGCAGGGGAATGTGGACTGAAGCTTTCTTT. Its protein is CAWRRGMWTEAFF. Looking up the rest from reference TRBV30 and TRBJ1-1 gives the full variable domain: SQTIHQWPATLVQPVGSPLSLECTVEGTSNPNLYWYRQAAGRGLQLLFYSVGIGQISSEVPQNLSASRPQDRQFILSSKKLLLSDSGFYLCAWRRGMWTEAFFGQGTRLTVV.

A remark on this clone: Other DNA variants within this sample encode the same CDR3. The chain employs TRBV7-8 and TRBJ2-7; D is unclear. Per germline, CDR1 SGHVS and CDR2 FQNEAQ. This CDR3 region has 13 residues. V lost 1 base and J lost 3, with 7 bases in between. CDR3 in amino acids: CASSLGASYEQYF. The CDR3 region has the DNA TGTGCCAGCAGCTTAGGGGCCAGCTACGAGCAGTACTTC.

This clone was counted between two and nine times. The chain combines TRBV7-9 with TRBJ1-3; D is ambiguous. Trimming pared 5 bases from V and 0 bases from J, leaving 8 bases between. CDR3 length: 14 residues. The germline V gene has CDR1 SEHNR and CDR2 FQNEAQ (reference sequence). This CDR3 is CASSADISGNTIYF. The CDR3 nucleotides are TGTGCCAGCAGCGCAGACATCTCTGGAAACACCATATATTTT.

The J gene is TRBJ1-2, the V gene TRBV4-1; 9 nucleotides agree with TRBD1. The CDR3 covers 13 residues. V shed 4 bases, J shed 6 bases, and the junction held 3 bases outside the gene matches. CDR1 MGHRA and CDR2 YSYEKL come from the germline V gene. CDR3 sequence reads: CASSPQGANGYTF. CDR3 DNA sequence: TGCGCCAGCAGCCCACAGGGGGCTAATGGCTACACCTTC.

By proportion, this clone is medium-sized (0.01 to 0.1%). CDR3 bases: TGTGCCAGCAGCTTAGTACTCTCCGAGATGGAGACCCAGTACTTC. Translating it yields CASSLVLSEMETQYF. The genes are TRBV7-9 and TRBJ2-5; no clear D. From germline, CDR1 is SEHNR and CDR2 FQNEAQ (reference sequence). The V and J ends lost 1 base and 5 bases respectively, with 14 bases between them. The CDR3 extends over 15 amino acids.